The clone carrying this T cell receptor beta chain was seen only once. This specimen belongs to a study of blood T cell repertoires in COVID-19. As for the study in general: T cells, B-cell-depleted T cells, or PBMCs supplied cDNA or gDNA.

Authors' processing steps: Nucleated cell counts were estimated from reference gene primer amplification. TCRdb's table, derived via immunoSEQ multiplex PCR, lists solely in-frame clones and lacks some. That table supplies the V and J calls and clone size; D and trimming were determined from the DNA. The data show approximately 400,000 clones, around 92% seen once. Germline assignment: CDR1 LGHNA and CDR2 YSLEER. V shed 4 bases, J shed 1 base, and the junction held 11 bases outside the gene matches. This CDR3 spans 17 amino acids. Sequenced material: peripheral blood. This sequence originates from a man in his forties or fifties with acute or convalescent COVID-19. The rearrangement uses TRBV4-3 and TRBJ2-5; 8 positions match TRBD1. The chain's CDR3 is CASSPAFSGQVQETQYF. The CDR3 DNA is TGCGCCAGCAGCCCGGCCTTCTCGGGACAGGTCCAAGAGACCCAGTACTTC.